This T cell receptor beta chain is from a study of early T cells in non-severe SARS-CoV-2 infection (dated by TCRdb to the early 2020s). Background for the entire study: TCR sequencing used bulk RNA from unsorted whole blood, so alpha and beta chains could not be paired. Points the paper makes about the study in general: VDJdb matching was skewed toward anti-spike CD8 responses, so virus-specific expansions were likely underestimated and private and CD4 specificities were missed.

At least ten counts were recorded for this clonotype. The clone's antigen remains unknown. Within one base of it there is no much larger clone, and no base qualities were kept. A case-control design nested within a healthcare worker cohort in London, UK, was used, with weekly nasopharyngeal swab PCR tests and blood sampling performed. Healthcare workers were recruited during the week of the UK lockdown, between 23 and 31 March 2020, and followed weekly for up to 16 weeks. Taken from the germline V gene (reference sequence), the CDR1 and CDR2 loops are GTSNPN and SVGIG. V lost 2 bases and J lost 8 bases, and the count of bases not matched to a germline gene is 6. The CDR3 contains 14 residues, cysteine and phenylalanine counted. The entry retains the CDR3 DNA only, 42 bases that are in frame from base 1. The library was prepared using 5' RACE. Sequencing was carried out with a NextSeq 500. The TCR library protocol attached unique molecular identifiers to individual cDNA molecules to correct for sequencing error and PCR bias. Both TCR alpha and beta chains were sequenced, and tight co-correlation was observed between alpha and beta sequence abundances in each sample. From the authors' description of their analysis: Decombinator V4 was used to annotate the V gene, J gene and CDR3 of the TCR sequences. Expanded TCRs were defined as changing significantly between any two time points under a Poisson model with p below 0.0001. TCR abundances were normalised to the total number of TCRs sequenced per sample and expressed as counts per million. TRAV1-2 paired with TRAJ12, TRAJ20 or TRAJ33 defined MAIT TCRs, while TRAV10 paired with TRAJ18 defined iNKT TCRs. VDJdb, accessed 1 November 2021, was searched for CMV, EBV and SARS-CoV-2 annotated TCRs, excluding TCRs annotated for multiple antigens. TCRdb trimmed public reads at Q25 via fastp, called clones via MiXCR and kept in-frame beta chains. Rows with a matching CDR3 protein are joined into one entry that keeps the most common DNA and genes. V and J calls and clone size were set by TCRdb, not the authors. This sample holds about 19,000 distinct CDR3 sequences; about 4% were observed only once. Roughly 7% of the sample rests with the top ten.

This TCR derives from an adult who was a healthcare worker with PCR-confirmed SARS-CoV-2 infection or an uninfected control (not recorded which). The chain is made from TRBV30 and TRBJ2-1, with 10 bases matching TRBD2. Sequencing used whole blood. The CDR3 loop reads CAWSSRTSGYEQFF. The DNA sequence is TGTGCCTGGAGTTCACGGACTAGCGGTTATGAGCAGTTCTTC.